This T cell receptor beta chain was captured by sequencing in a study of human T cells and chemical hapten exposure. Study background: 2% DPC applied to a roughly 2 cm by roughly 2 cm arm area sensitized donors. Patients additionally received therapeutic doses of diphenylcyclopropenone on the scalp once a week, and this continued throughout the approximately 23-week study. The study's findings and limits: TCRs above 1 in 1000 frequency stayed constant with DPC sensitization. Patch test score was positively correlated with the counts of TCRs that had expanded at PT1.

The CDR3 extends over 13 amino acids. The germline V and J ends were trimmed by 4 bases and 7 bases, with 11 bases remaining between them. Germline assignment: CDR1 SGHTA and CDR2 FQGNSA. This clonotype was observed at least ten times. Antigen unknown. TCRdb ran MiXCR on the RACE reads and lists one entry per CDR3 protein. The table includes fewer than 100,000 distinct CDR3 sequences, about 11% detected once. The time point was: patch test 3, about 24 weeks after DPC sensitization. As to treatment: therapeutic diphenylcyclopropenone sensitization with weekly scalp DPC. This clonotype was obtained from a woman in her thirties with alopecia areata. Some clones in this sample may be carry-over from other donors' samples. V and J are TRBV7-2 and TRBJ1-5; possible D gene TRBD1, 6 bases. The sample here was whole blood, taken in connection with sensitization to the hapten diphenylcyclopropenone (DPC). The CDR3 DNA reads TGTGCCAGCAGCTCACAGGGAAGGCAGCCCCAGCATTTT. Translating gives CASSSQGRQPQHF.